The 10 T cell receptor beta chains in this list originate from one sample, sequenced in a study of yellow fever vaccine responses in identical twins. One entry per CDR3 protein results from TCRdb running MiXCR on the RT-PCR reads. The sample has approximately 32,000 distinct CDR3 sequences, about 63% seen once. This specimen was T cells from blood (PBMCs), unsorted or a sorted subset (not recorded which), taken before or after yellow fever vaccination (not recorded which). The receptors derive from a woman under 30 who received the yellow fever vaccine.

This CDR3 is CASSHLAENIQYF. The CDR3 region has the DNA TGTGCCAGCAGCCACCTAGCGGAAAACATTCAGTACTTC. The chain uses TRBV3-1 and TRBJ2-4; 7 nucleotides match TRBD2. This CDR3 region has 13 residues. Germline CDR1 reads LGHDT; CDR2 reads YNNKEL (reference sequence). Trimming took 3 bases from V and 5 from J; bases not matched to a gene: 1.

The V and J genes are TRBV4-3 and TRBJ2-3; D is ambiguous. V was cut by 4 bases and J by 3 bases, with 8 bases left in between. This CDR3 has 13 residues. Germline V CDR1 and CDR2: LGHNA, YSLEER. CDR3 loop: CASSPGLTDTQYF. In DNA form, the CDR3 reads TGCGCCAGCAGCCCCGGATTGACAGATACGCAGTATTTT.

The chain links TRBV18 to TRBJ2-3; 7 positions agree with TRBD2. The germline CDR1 and CDR2 sequences are KGHSH and LQKENI. This CDR3 comprises 16 residues. V shed 3 bases, J shed 1 base, and the junction held 7 bases outside the gene matches. The CDR3 DNA is TGTGCCAGCTCACCCGTCACAAGCGGGGGCACAGATACGCAGTATTTT. It yields the protein CASSPVTSGGTDTQYF.

This chain joins TRBV12-3 or TRBV12-4 and TRBJ2-1; no clear D gene. The V end was cut by 1 base, the J end by 4 bases, with 2 bases between. This CDR3 has 12 residues. This CDR3 reads CASSLVYNEQFF. Here the CDR3 DNA reads TGTGCCAGCAGTTTAGTGTACAATGAGCAGTTCTTC.

This clonotype has a handful of counts. The rearrangement joins TRBV24-1 to TRBJ2-1, with 14 bases lining up with TRBD2. CDR1 KGHDR and CDR2 SFDVKD come from the germline V gene. This CDR3 contains 19 residues. The junction had 12 bases not matched to a gene; V was cut back by 4 bases and J by 5 bases. CDR3 protein: CATSDPGLAGGRPDNEQFF. CDR3 nucleotide sequence: TGTGCCACCAGTGACCCCGGACTAGCGGGAGGACGTCCTGACAATGAGCAGTTCTTC.

The chain uses TRBV6-5 and TRBJ2-7; 13 bases are shared with TRBD2. This CDR3 is built from 18 residues. CDR1 and CDR2 from the germline V gene are MNHEY and SVGAGI. After removal of 2 bases from V and 3 bases from J, the junction contained 10 bases not matched to a gene. The CDR3 DNA sequence: TGTGCCAGCAGTTACCGCAGGACTAGCGGGAGTTATGTCTACGAGCAGTACTTC. Amino acid sequence: CASSYRRTSGSYVYEQYF.

The chain links TRBV28 to TRBJ2-3; D is ambiguous. CDR3 size: 15 residues. With 1 base removed from V and 2 bases from J, the gap between germline ends came to 10 bases. Germline lookup yields CDR1 MDHEN and CDR2 SYDVKM. CDR3 sequence reads: CASSLFGDFTDTQYF. The CDR3 DNA is TGTGCCAGCAGTTTATTTGGGGATTTCACAGATACGCAGTATTTT.

The rearrangement joins TRBV7-9 to TRBJ1-2; a weak D match, TRBD1 (5 bases). Trimming left V 3 bases short and J 7 bases short, with 12 bases between. This CDR3 is 13 amino acids long. Germline values: CDR1 SEHNR, CDR2 FQNEAQ (reference sequence). The DNA for the CDR3 is TGTGCCAGCAGCTTCCAGGGTGATGGTGGCTACACCTTC. Translating gives CASSFQGDGGYTF.

This chain uses TRBV10-3 with TRBJ1-3; weak D call: TRBD1 (6 bases). This CDR3 is 15 amino acids long. Germline V gene sequence: CDR1 ENHRY, CDR2 SYGVKD. Trimming took 4 bases from V and 0 from J, leaving 10 bases between them. Here the CDR3 reads CAISAGAYSGNTIYF. The CDR3 DNA sequence: TGTGCCATCAGTGCGGGGGCGTACTCTGGAAACACCATATATTTT.

This clonotype appeared a few times. This rearrangement joins TRBV6-5 to TRBJ1-1, with D possibly being TRBD1 (6 bases). The CDR3 covers 14 residues. The V gene's germline CDR1 is MNHEY and CDR2 SVGAGI. The germline V and J ends were trimmed by 0 bases and 6 bases, with 11 bases remaining between them. CDR3 in DNA: TGTGCCAGCAGTTACTCGATCAGGGGCGCTGAAGCTTTCTTT. Its protein is CASSYSIRGAEAFF.